This TCR beta chain was documented in a study of OX40 agonist ivuxolimab in advanced cancers. With regard to the full study: Ivuxolimab, which targeted the costimulatory receptor OX40 (CD134), was an agonistic, fully human IgG2 monoclonal antibody. In the dose-escalation cohort, 82.7% of patients were male, and the mean age was approximately 60 years, with a range of about 20 to 90. Intravenous ivuxolimab was administered to patients every 2 weeks at six dose levels: 0.01, 0.1, 0.3, 1.5, 3 and 10 mg/kg. Of the approximately 50 patients in dose escalation, approximately 20 had hepatocellular carcinoma, some 15 had melanoma, 9 had renal cell carcinoma and 9 had head and neck cancer. The paper covers the monotherapy dose-escalation part of the phase I ivuxolimab trial, which included N of about 50 patients. Patients were allowed to have had prior anti-PD-1, anti-PD-L1 or anti-CTLA-4 therapy, and 40% of the dose-escalation patients had been treated with checkpoint inhibitors. Peripheral TCRbeta sequencing aimed to test whether ivuxolimab altered TCR sequence diversity and caused clonal T-cell expansion. Partial responses occurred in three dose-escalation patients: two with cutaneous melanoma and one with hepatocellular carcinoma.

Patients with a history of autoimmune disease or receiving systemic immunosuppression were excluded from the trial. Peripheral blood for TCR sequencing was collected from all dose cohorts at baseline, on cycle 4 day 1, and on cycle 7 day 1. The samples were drawn from a first-in-human, open-label, multicenter phase I dose-escalation trial of ivuxolimab. Adults with locally advanced or metastatic head and neck squamous cell, hepatocellular, melanoma or renal cell carcinoma were enrolled in the trial. Before TCR sequencing, CD4+ and CD8+ T cells were separately sorted from peripheral blood. Study-wide findings and limitations: At doses of 0.1 to 3.0 mg/kg, clonal expansion of both CD4+ and CD8+ T cells in blood was seen between baseline and week 6. Low levels of normalized T-cell clonal expansion were also shown by some nonresponding patients. In the 0.1-3.0 mg/kg groups, partial responders had among the lowest normalized peripheral clonal expansion, particularly in CD8+ T cells. After ivuxolimab, more expanded clones were found on average in CD8+ T cells than in CD4+ T cells. The antigen specificity of the clonally expanded peripheral T cells was not determined.

The CDR3 measures 15 amino acids from cysteine to phenylalanine. Kept here is only the CDR3 DNA, which spans 45 bases and is read in frame from base 1. CDR1 and CDR2, per the germline V gene (reference sequence), are LNHNV and YYDKDF. V is cut by 2 bases and J by 1 base, and the space between the germline ends is 11 bases. Genomic DNA was isolated from the sorted cells so that the TCRbeta CDR3 region could be sequenced. The immunoSEQ Assay was used for sequencing of TCRbeta CDR3 regions. The table was pulled from immuneACCESS by TCRdb, which kept in-frame rearrangements only. Such tables lose some clones; where checked, under half of the loss comes from unresolved V genes, and the rest has no known cause. For this sample the table gives tens of thousands of clones, of which approximately 86% were detected only once. Approximately 2.1% of the sample is in the top ten clones. As to this clone: Its cognate antigen has yet to be identified. The input lacks base qualities; no much larger clone sits a single base away. Other DNA sequences from this sample encode an identical CDR3 as well.

Sequencing was performed on CD4+ or CD8+ T cells sorted from blood, taken in a trial of the OX40 agonist ivuxolimab. Rearrangement joined TRBV15 to TRBJ1-1, and TRBD1 may be the D gene, going by 5 matching bases. The TCR comes from an adult with an advanced solid tumor such as melanoma, head and neck, liver or kidney cancer. For the CDR3, the sequence is CATSRSRGENTEAFF. The sequence in DNA is TGTGCCACCAGCAGATCCCGGGGGGAGAACACTGAAGCTTTCTTT.